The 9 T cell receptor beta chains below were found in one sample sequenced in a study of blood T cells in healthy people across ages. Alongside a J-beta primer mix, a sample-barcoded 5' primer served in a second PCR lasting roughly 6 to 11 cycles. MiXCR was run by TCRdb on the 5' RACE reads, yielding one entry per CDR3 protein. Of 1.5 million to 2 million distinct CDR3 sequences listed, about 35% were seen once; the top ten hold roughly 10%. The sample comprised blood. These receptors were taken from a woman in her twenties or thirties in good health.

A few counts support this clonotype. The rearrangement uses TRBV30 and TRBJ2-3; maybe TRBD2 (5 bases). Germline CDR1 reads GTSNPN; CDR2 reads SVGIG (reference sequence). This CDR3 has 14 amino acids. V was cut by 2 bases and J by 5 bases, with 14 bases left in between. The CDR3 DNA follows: TGTGCCTGGAGTCCTAGTTCAGCGGTAGATACGCAGTATTTT. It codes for CAWSPSSAVDTQYF. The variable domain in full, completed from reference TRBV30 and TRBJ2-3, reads SQTIHQWPATLVQPVGSPLSLECTVEGTSNPNLYWYRQAAGRGLQLLFYSVGIGQISSEVPQNLSASRPQDRQFILSSKKLLLSDSGFYLCAWSPSSAVDTQYFGPGTRLTVL.

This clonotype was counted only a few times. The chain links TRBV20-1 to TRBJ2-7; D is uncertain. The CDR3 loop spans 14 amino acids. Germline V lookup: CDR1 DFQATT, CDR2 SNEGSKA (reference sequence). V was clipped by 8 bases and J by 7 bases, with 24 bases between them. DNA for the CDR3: TGCAGTTTGCCGTCTGGACCCCGGTTGGGTGAGCAGTACTTC. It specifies CSLPSGPRLGEQYF.

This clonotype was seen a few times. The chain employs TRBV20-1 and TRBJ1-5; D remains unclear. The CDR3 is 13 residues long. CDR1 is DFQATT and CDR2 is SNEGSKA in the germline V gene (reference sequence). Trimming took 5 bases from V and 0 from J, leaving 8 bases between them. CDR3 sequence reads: CSAAWGSNQPQHF. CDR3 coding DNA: TGCAGTGCTGCGTGGGGTAGCAATCAGCCCCAGCATTTT.

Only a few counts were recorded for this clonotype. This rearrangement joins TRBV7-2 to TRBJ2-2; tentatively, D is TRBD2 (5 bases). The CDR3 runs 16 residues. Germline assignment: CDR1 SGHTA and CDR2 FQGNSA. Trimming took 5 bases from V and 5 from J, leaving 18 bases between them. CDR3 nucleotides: TGTGCCAGCAGCCGCACTAGAGTAGCGCTAACCGGGGAGCTGTTTTTT. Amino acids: CASSRTRVALTGELFF.

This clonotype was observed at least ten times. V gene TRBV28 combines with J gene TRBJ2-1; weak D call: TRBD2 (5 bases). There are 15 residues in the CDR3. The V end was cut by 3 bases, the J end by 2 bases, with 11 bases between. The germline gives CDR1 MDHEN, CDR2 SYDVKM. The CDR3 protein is CASSLGLAPYNEQFF. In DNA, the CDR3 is TGTGCCAGCAGTTTGGGATTAGCGCCCTACAATGAGCAGTTCTTC. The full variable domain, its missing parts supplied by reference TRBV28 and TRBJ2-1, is DVKVTQSSRYLVKRTGEKVFLECVQDMDHENMFWYRQDPGLGLRLIYFSYDVKMKEKGDIPEGYSVSREKKERFSLILESASTNQTSMYLCASSLGLAPYNEQFFGPGTRLTVL.

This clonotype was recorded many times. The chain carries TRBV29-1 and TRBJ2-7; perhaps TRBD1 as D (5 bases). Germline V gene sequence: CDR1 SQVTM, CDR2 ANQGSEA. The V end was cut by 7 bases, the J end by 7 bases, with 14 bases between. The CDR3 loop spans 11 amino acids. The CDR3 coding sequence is TGCAGCGCTTTACAGGTCGGGGAGCAGTACTTC. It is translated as CSALQVGEQYF.

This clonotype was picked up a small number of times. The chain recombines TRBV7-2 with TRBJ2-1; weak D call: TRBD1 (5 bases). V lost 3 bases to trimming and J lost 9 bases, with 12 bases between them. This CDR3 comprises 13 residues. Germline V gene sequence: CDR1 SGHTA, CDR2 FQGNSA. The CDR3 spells CASSLTGQGEQFF. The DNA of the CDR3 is TGTGCCAGCAGCTTGACGGGCCAGGGTGAGCAGTTCTTC.

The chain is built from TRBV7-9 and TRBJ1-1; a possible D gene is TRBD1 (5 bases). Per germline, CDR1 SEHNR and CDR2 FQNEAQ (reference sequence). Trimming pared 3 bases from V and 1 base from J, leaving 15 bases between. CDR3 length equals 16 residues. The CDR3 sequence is CASSLGGVGKNTEAFF. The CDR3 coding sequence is TGTGCCAGCAGCTTGGGAGGGGTGGGCAAGAACACTGAAGCTTTCTTT.

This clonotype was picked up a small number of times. The CDR3 nucleotides are TGCGCCAGCAGCTTGGTTGGACAGGGGGCAGCTGAAGCTTTCTTT. The encoded protein is CASSLVGQGAAEAFF. V is TRBV5-1 and J is TRBJ1-1; 11 nucleotides agree with TRBD1. CDR1 and CDR2 (germline): SGHRS, YFSETQ. J lost 6 bases, V lost 0 bases, and 4 bases had no gene match. This CDR3 is built from 15 residues.